This T cell receptor (beta chain) was identified during a study of chemoradiotherapy in HPV16-positive cancers. Whole-study findings and limits: The functional HPV-specific definition rests on just a couple of HPV16-positive patients. Candidate HPV-specific clones and E7-related TCR motifs grew in tumor during treatment.

Data came from immunoSEQ multiplex PCR; TCRdb stores just in-frame clones and leaves some out. The profile shows 4,900 or so clones, about 88% of them singletons. On this clone: Its specificity is not known.

This CDR3 region has 16 residues. V was cut by 5 bases and J by 1 base, with 15 bases left in between. In germline, CDR1 is MNHEY, CDR2 SMNVEV (reference sequence). Source: tumor tissue, taken from a patient who underwent chemoradiotherapy. V and J are TRBV27 and TRBJ2-1; D is unresolved. This TCR derives from a human donor with HPV-associated anogenital cancer. CDR3: CASSPPGTLSYNEQFF. CDR3 bases: TGTGCCAGCAGTCCACCAGGTACACTATCCTACAATGAGCAGTTCTTC.